The next 27 T cell receptor beta chains were all read from a single sample in a study of cytomegalovirus exposure and HLA in healthy donors. The PCR contained 60 Vbeta and 13 Jbeta primers. Some clones are missing from TCRdb's copy, which holds only in-frame ones; the method was immunoSEQ multiplex PCR. The sample shows 200,000 to 250,000 clones, about 80% of them seen only once. Sequenced material: PBMCs. The source is a woman in her thirties or forties in good health and CMV-seropositive.

The V gene is TRBV30, the J gene TRBJ2-1; the match to TRBD1 covers 8 bases. Germline-derived CDR1 and CDR2 are GTSNPN and SVGIG (reference sequence). The V segment lost 8 bases and the J segment 8 bases; nucleotides outside the gene matches: 8. This CDR3 region has 12 residues. The DNA for the CDR3 is TGTGCCGGAGACAGGGGAGGCCATGAGCAGTTCTTC. Translating it yields CAGDRGGHEQFF.

This chain links TRBV21-1 with TRBJ2-5; TRBD1, the D gene given by the table, was not confirmed from the DNA. TRBV21-1 is recorded as a pseudogene. The CDR3 consists of 18 residues. The CDR3 DNA follows: TGTGCCAGCAGCAAAGGTCCTCCCAAGGCGCAGGACCAAGAGACCCAGTACTTC. Encoded protein: CASSKGPPKAQDQETQYF.

This chain connects TRBV7-2 to TRBJ2-1, with 8 bases identical to TRBD2. CDR1 is SGHTA, CDR2 FQGNSA, per germline. Losses at the gene ends were 0 bases for V and 3 bases for J; bases not matched to a gene: 7. The CDR3 consists of 17 residues. The CDR3 is CASSLATLAGLYNEQFF. The CDR3 DNA is TGTGCCAGCAGCTTAGCCACTCTAGCGGGTCTCTACAATGAGCAGTTCTTC.

This clone has a handful of counts. CDR3 loop: CASSSRLAGGRDEQFF. Written as DNA, the CDR3 is TGTGCCAGCTCATCCCGACTAGCGGGAGGGCGGGATGAGCAGTTCTTC. This rearrangement joins TRBV18 to TRBJ2-1; TRBD2 aligns across 14 bases. This CDR3 region has 16 residues. The trim removed 5 bases at V and 8 bases at J, leaving 8 bases unmatched. Per the germline V gene, CDR1 is KGHSH and CDR2 is LQKENI.

As DNA, the CDR3 is TGTGTCAGCAGCATCAGGGGGGACAGGGGGCTCCAAGAGACCCAGTACTTC. This gives the protein CVSSIRGDRGLQETQYF. The gene calls are TRBV21-1 and TRBJ2-5; the D segment call TRBD1 is taken from the table without a DNA check. TRBV21-1 counts as a pseudogene. There are 17 residues in the CDR3.

For the CDR3, the DNA is TGTGCCAGCAGCTTGGATGTAGCGGGTCGCCTATTGCACAATGAGCAGTTCTTC. This encodes CASSLDVAGRLLHNEQFF. This rearrangement joins TRBV5-4 to TRBJ2-1; the match to TRBD2 covers 7 bases. This CDR3 contains 18 residues. The V gene end was trimmed by 0 bases and the J gene end by 5 bases; junction bases not matched to a gene: 14. CDR1 and CDR2 (germline): SGHNT, YYREEE (reference sequence). The variable domain in full, completed from reference TRBV5-4 and TRBJ2-1, reads ETGVTQSPTHLIKTRGQQVTLRCSSQSGHNTVSWYQQALGQGPQFIFQYYREEENGRGNFPPRFSGLQFPNYSSELNVNALELDDSALYLCASSLDVAGRLLHNEQFFGPGTRLTVL.

The chain uses TRBV9 and TRBJ1-6, with 8 bases matching TRBD1. The CDR3 runs 14 residues. From germline, CDR1 is SGDLS and CDR2 YYNGEE. V trimming: 2 bases; J trimming: 6 bases; junction bases outside the gene matches: 1. CDR3 sequence (DNA): TGTGCCAGCAGCGTCGGGACAGGTAATTCACCCCTCCACTTT. Translated, it gives CASSVGTGNSPLHF. Combining the CDR3 with reference TRBV9 and TRBJ1-6 gives the whole variable domain DSGVTQTPKHLITATGQRVTLRCSPRSGDLSVYWYQQSLDQGLQFLIQYYNGEERAKGNILERFSAQQFPDLHSELNLSSLELGDSALYFCASSVGTGNSPLHFGNGTRLTVT.

The V call is TRBV30, the J call TRBJ1-2, with D perhaps matching TRBD1 (6 bases). CDR1 GTSNPN and CDR2 SVGIG come from the germline V gene (reference sequence). This CDR3 contains 13 residues. V gave up 2 bases and J gave up 4 bases, with 11 bases separating them. CDR3 protein: CAWSSDSFYGYTF. The CDR3 DNA is TGTGCCTGGAGTTCGGACAGTTTCTATGGCTACACCTTC. The full variable domain, completed using reference TRBV30 and TRBJ1-2, is SQTIHQWPATLVQPVGSPLSLECTVEGTSNPNLYWYRQAAGRGLQLLFYSVGIGQISSEVPQNLSASRPQDRQFILSSKKLLLSDSGFYLCAWSSDSFYGYTFGSGTRLTVV.

J is TRBJ1-4 and V is TRBV9, with a weak D call TRBD1 (5 bases). The CDR3 runs 14 residues. The V end was cut by 0 bases, the J end by 10 bases, with 13 bases between. Germline CDR1 and CDR2: SGDLS and YYNGEE. The CDR3 protein is CASSVGGDRGKLFF. CDR3 DNA sequence: TGTGCCAGCAGCGTAGGGGGGGACCGGGGAAAACTGTTTTTT.

The chain employs TRBV27 and TRBJ2-7, with D perhaps matching TRBD1 (5 bases). With 4 bases removed from V and 0 bases from J, the gap between germline ends came to 28 bases. CDR3 length equals 20 residues. Looked up from germline, CDR1 is MNHEY and CDR2 is SMNVEV (reference sequence). In nucleotides, the CDR3 is TGTGCCAGCAGTTCCAATTGGGGCAGGGTGCTTACATCCCCCTCCTACGAGCAGTACTTC. Protein: CASSSNWGRVLTSPSYEQYF.

The chain carries TRBV27 and TRBJ1-2, with TRBD1 matching over 7 bases. CDR1 MNHEY and CDR2 SMNVEV come from the germline V gene (reference sequence). The V segment lost 6 bases and the J segment 2 bases; nucleotides outside the gene matches: 9. The length of the CDR3 is 15 residues. The CDR3, as DNA: TGTGCCAGCAGCATGACAGGGTCGGCCAACTATGGCTACACCTTC. Its translation is CASSMTGSANYGYTF.

The chain is built from TRBV30 and TRBJ1-2, with D possibly being TRBD1 (6 bases). Germline V CDR1 and CDR2: GTSNPN, SVGIG (reference sequence). V lost 1 base and J lost 6, with 9 bases in between. The CDR3 runs to 12 residues. The CDR3 spells CAWSDRVDGYTF. CDR3 sequence (DNA): TGTGCCTGGAGTGACAGGGTGGATGGCTACACCTTC.

The DNA of the CDR3 is TGTGCCATCAGTGCTGGGCGGGTAGGGGAGACCCAGTACTTC. Translating gives CAISAGRVGETQYF. This rearrangement joins TRBV10-3 to TRBJ2-5; the D gene is possibly TRBD2 (5 bases). Trimming shortened V by 4 bases and J by 5 bases, and 14 bases separated the two germline ends. CDR1 is ENHRY and CDR2 is SYGVKD in the germline V gene. This CDR3 region has 14 residues.

This chain links TRBV4-1 with TRBJ2-3; 8 positions agree with TRBD1. J lost 2 bases, V lost 5 bases, and 6 bases had no gene match. This CDR3 comprises 15 residues. The V gene's germline CDR1 is MGHRA and CDR2 YSYEKL. For the CDR3, the DNA is TGCGCCAGCAGCAGGACAGGGTCCTTCACAGATACGCAGTATTTT. This encodes CASSRTGSFTDTQYF.

This chain links TRBV6-5 with TRBJ2-7; D possibly corresponds to TRBD1 (5 bases). Germline CDR1 reads MNHEY; CDR2 reads SVGAGI. Trimming removed 6 bases at V and 2 bases at J, with 8 bases between. The CDR3 runs to 12 residues. The CDR3 region has the DNA TGTGCCAGCAGCCAGGACACCTACGAGCAGTACTTC. It specifies CASSQDTYEQYF.

V and J are TRBV6-5 and TRBJ2-1, with D unclear. V was shortened by 6 bases and J by 6 bases, with 9 bases between the two germline ends. Germline-derived CDR1 and CDR2 are MNHEY and SVGAGI. The CDR3 is 12 amino acids. CDR3 region: CASRQQLNEQFF. For the CDR3, the DNA is TGTGCCAGCAGACAACAGCTCAATGAGCAGTTCTTC.

The chain has TRBV6-5 and TRBJ2-3; no clear D gene. This CDR3 contains 16 residues. Between the trimmed V and J ends, which lost 2 bases and 0 bases, there was a span of 12 bases. From germline, CDR1 is MNHEY and CDR2 SVGAGI. CDR3 amino acids: CASSYTGGPSTDTQYF. CDR3 DNA: TGTGCCAGCAGTTACACTGGCGGCCCTAGCACAGATACGCAGTATTTT.

In its sample, this clone was seen once. This chain joins TRBV7-2 and TRBJ1-2, with D possibly being TRBD1 (5 bases). With 5 bases removed from V and 1 base from J, the gap between germline ends came to 8 bases. Germline V lookup: CDR1 SGHTA, CDR2 FQGNSA. This CDR3 is 13 amino acids long. The CDR3 nucleotides read TGTGCCAGCAGCCCGACAGATAACTATGGCTACACCTTC. Its translation is CASSPTDNYGYTF.

The chain uses TRBV9 and TRBJ1-3; no reliable D call. The CDR3 covers 14 residues. V lost 1 base, J lost 0 bases, and 5 bases lay in between. From germline, CDR1 is SGDLS and CDR2 YYNGEE. CDR3 in amino acids: CASSVSLSGNTIYF. As DNA, the CDR3 is TGTGCCAGCAGCGTAAGCCTCTCTGGAAACACCATATATTTT.

The rearrangement uses TRBV4-2 and TRBJ2-3; TRBD1 aligns across 7 bases. The J segment lost 2 bases and the V segment lost 3 bases, leaving 5 bases of the junction unmatched. The CDR3 extends over 15 amino acids. Per germline, CDR1 LGHNA and CDR2 YNFKEQ. This CDR3 is CASSQGQRYTDTQYF. For the CDR3, the DNA is TGTGCCAGCAGCCAGGGACAGAGATACACAGATACGCAGTATTTT.

The chain employs TRBV6-1 and TRBJ2-7; TRBD2 agrees at 7 bases. Germline assignment: CDR1 MNHNS and CDR2 SASEGT. The trim removed 3 bases at V and 2 bases at J, leaving 7 bases unmatched. There are 15 residues in the CDR3. CDR3 protein: CASSEIASGTYEQYF. In nucleotides, the CDR3 is TGTGCCAGCAGTGAGATCGCTAGCGGAACCTACGAGCAGTACTTC.

The rearrangement links TRBV4-2 to TRBJ1-2; D is perhaps TRBD1 (6 bases). The V end was cut by 3 bases, the J end by 3 bases, with 11 bases between. The V gene's germline CDR1 is LGHNA and CDR2 YNFKEQ. This CDR3 contains 14 residues. The CDR3 loop reads CASSHEQGDYGYTF. The CDR3 DNA reads as TGTGCCAGCAGCCATGAACAGGGCGACTATGGCTACACCTTC.

The CDR3 protein is CASSLGGDYHNEQFF. The CDR3 DNA reads TGTGCCAGCAGCTTAGGGGGGGACTACCACAATGAGCAGTTCTTC. The chain joins TRBV11-3 to TRBJ2-1; TRBD2 agrees at 7 bases. Germline V gene data show CDR1 as SGHNT and CDR2 as YENEEA. The CDR3 runs 15 residues. The trim removed 1 base at V and 5 bases at J, leaving 5 bases unmatched. Full variable domain (missing parts from reference TRBV11-3 and TRBJ2-1): EAGVVQSPRYKIIEKKQPVAFWCNPISGHNTLYWYLQNLGQGPELLIRYENEEAVDDSQLPKDRFSAERLKGVDSTLKIQPAELGDSAVYLCASSLGGDYHNEQFFGPGTRLTVL.

This clone was counted once. The J gene is TRBJ2-2, the V gene TRBV21-1; the D segment call TRBD2 is taken from the table without a DNA check. TRBV21-1 is shown as a pseudogene. This CDR3 region has 17 residues. In nucleotides, the CDR3 is TGTGCCAGCAGCAAAATGGTGAGTCGGTCTAGCGCCGGGGAGCTGTTTTTT. Translated, it gives CASSKMVSRSSAGELFF.

The chain recombines TRBV7-2 with TRBJ1-6, with D unresolved. V was trimmed by 3 bases and J by 10 bases, leaving 10 bases between them. The germline gives CDR1 SGHTA, CDR2 FQGNSA. The CDR3 covers 13 residues. The CDR3 bases are TGTGCCAGCAGCTTCGACATAAACTCACCCCTCCACTTT. Residues: CASSFDINSPLHF.

The chain combines TRBV2 with TRBJ1-2; TRBD1 matches 7 bases. V was pared by 2 bases and J by 8 bases, with 17 bases of the junction left unmatched. The length of the CDR3 is 17 residues. Germline V CDR1 and CDR2: SNHLY, FYNNEI. The CDR3 bases are TGTGCCAGCAGTGAAAGACCATCCTCACAGGGGCGAGGAGGCTACACCTTC. The encoded protein is CASSERPSSQGRGGYTF.

The chain links TRBV14 to TRBJ2-2, with 9 bases lining up with TRBD2. With 2 bases clipped from V and 6 bases from J, the junction kept 10 bases outside the gene matches. Germline assignment: CDR1 SGHDN and CDR2 FVKESK. The length of the CDR3 is 17 residues. The CDR3 DNA reads TGTGCCAGCAGCCAATTTAGCGGGAGTAGTGTGTCCGGGGAGCTGTTTTTT. It specifies CASSQFSGSSVSGELFF. The full variable domain, in which reference TRBV14 and TRBJ2-2 provide the parts outside the CDR3, is EAGVTQFPSHSVIEKGQTVTLRCDPISGHDNLYWYRRVMGKEIKFLLHFVKESKQDESGMPNNRFLAERTGGTYSTLKVQPAELEDSGVYFCASSQFSGSSVSGELFFGEGSRLTVL.